This TCR beta chain was observed in a study of T-cell reconstitution after alpha-beta-depleted transplantation in children. Researchers prepared the TCRbeta library using unique molecular identifiers, the study reports. TCRdb reprocessed the PCR reads with MiXCR, giving one entry per CDR3 protein. The sample has approximately 640,000 distinct CDR3 sequences, roughly 17% seen once. Germline lookup yields CDR1 SGHRS and CDR2 YFSETQ. The CDR3 is 16 amino acids. The V gene lost 0 bases and the J gene lost 3 bases, with 12 bases spanning the gap. The sample was PBMCs from the stem cell graft donor, taken from the stem cell graft. The chain joins TRBV5-1 to TRBJ2-2, with D perhaps matching TRBD1 or TRBD2 (5 bases each). This sequence originates from a human donor who donated a stem cell graft to a child with acute myeloid leukemia. The CDR3 nucleotides read TGCGCCAGCAGCTTGGAAGGGGACCGAGACACCGGGGAGCTGTTTTTT. It encodes CASSLEGDRDTGELFF.